Presented here are 10 T cell receptor beta chains from one specimen sequenced in a study of control samples from healthy donors and cancer patients. Profiled with immunoSEQ multiplex PCR; TCRdb holds only in-frame clones, not every one. The sample holds approximately 170,000 clones; over 85% are singletons and the top ten take around 1.4%. Sequenced material: blood. The receptors here all came from a man aged 25-40 years in good health.

V and J are TRBV3-1 (or the pseudogene TRBV3-2) and TRBJ1-4; 11 bases line up with TRBD1. V lost 4 bases and J lost 0; bases outside the gene matches: 7. This CDR3 spans 18 amino acids. Germline CDR1 and CDR2: LGHDT and YNNKEL (reference sequence). The CDR3 DNA follows: TGTGCCAGCAGCCTAGGCCGGGACAGGGGGGCAACTAATGAAAAACTGTTTTTT. Amino acid sequence: CASSLGRDRGATNEKLFF.

The J gene is TRBJ2-1, the V gene TRBV2, with 9 bases fitting TRBD1. CDR1 is SNHLY and CDR2 is FYNNEI in the germline V gene. There are 15 residues in the CDR3. V was clipped by 6 bases and J by 6 bases; unmatched bases: 9. This chain's CDR3 is CASRKKPTGGNEQFF. DNA of the CDR3: TGTGCCAGCAGAAAAAAACCGACAGGGGGCAATGAGCAGTTCTTC. Supplemented by reference TRBV2 and TRBJ2-1, the full variable domain reads EPEVTQTPSHQVTQMGQEVILRCVPISNHLYFYWYRQILGQKVEFLVSFYNNEISEKSEIFDDQFSVERPDGSNFTLKIRSTKLEDSAMYFCASRKKPTGGNEQFFGPGTRLTVL.

The V call is TRBV19, the J call TRBJ2-5; D not certain. V shed 4 bases and J shed 5 bases, with 11 bases lying between them. CDR1 and CDR2 (germline): LNHDA, SQIVND (reference sequence). The CDR3 is 13 amino acids. The CDR3 DNA reads TGTGCCAGTAGTACCGTTTCTAAGGAGACCCAGTACTTC. This codes for CASSTVSKETQYF.

The chain links TRBV6-2 or TRBV6-3 to TRBJ1-2; TRBD1 is a possible D gene (6 bases). Germline CDR1 MNHEY, CDR2 SVGEGT. V shed 2 bases and J shed 6 bases, with 16 bases lying between them. The CDR3 has 15 residues. As DNA, the CDR3 is TGTGCCAGCAGTTACGATACCTCAGGGGTGGATGGCTACACCTTC. Translating it yields CASSYDTSGVDGYTF.

The V gene is TRBV6-5, the J gene TRBJ2-2; no clear D gene. V was cut by 0 bases and J by 6 bases, with 8 bases left in between. Germline assignment: CDR1 MNHEY and CDR2 SVGAGI. This CDR3 has 14 amino acids. The CDR3 region has the DNA TGTGCCAGCAGTTACTCGAATCCTGCCGGGGAGCTGTTTTTT. Translation: CASSYSNPAGELFF.

The V and J genes are TRBV6-2 or TRBV6-3 and TRBJ2-5; the D gene is possibly TRBD1 (7 bases). The ends were cut back, 3 bases at V and 7 bases at J, with 18 bases in the middle. Germline-derived CDR1 and CDR2 are MNHEY and SVGEGT. The CDR3 totals 15 residues. For the CDR3, the DNA is TGTGCCAGCAGTTATGGGGTCAGGGGGGTAGCGACCCAGTACTTC. As protein: CASSYGVRGVATQYF.

This clone was recorded only once. The chain recombines TRBV9 with TRBJ1-2, with D maybe TRBD1 (5 bases). The CDR3 consists of 15 residues. Trimming removed 3 bases at V and 3 bases at J, with 15 bases between. Per germline, CDR1 SGDLS and CDR2 YYNGEE. CDR3 sequence: CASSDGPGFHYGYTF. CDR3 nucleotides: TGTGCCAGCAGCGATGGCCCAGGGTTTCACTATGGCTACACCTTC.

The rearrangement joins TRBV19 to TRBJ2-5, with D perhaps matching TRBD1 (6 bases). Germline CDR1 reads LNHDA; CDR2 reads SQIVND (reference sequence). Trimming took off 0 bases at V and 1 base at J, with 27 bases between the two ends. The CDR3 is 21 residues long. CDR3 DNA sequence: TGTGCCAGTAGTATAGATCTCCGACCTCAGACAGGAGTAGATCTCCAAGAGACCCAGTACTTC. As protein: CASSIDLRPQTGVDLQETQYF.

The CDR3 loop is CASSQEDLAGTYNEQFF. CDR3 nucleotide sequence: TGCGCCAGCAGCCAAGAGGACCTAGCGGGAACTTACAATGAGCAGTTCTTC. V and J are TRBV4-1 and TRBJ2-1, with TRBD2 matching over 9 bases. The trim removed 0 bases at V and 4 bases at J, leaving 7 bases unmatched. CDR1 and CDR2 (germline): MGHRA, YSYEKL. The CDR3 extends over 17 amino acids.

V gene TRBV5-1 combines with J gene TRBJ2-3; 7 bases are a match to TRBD1. Germline CDR1 reads SGHRS; CDR2 reads YFSETQ. With 4 bases clipped from V and 4 bases from J, the junction kept 6 bases outside the gene matches. The CDR3 runs to 14 residues. The CDR3 loop is CASSARQGADTQYF. For the CDR3, the DNA is TGCGCCAGCAGCGCCCGACAGGGCGCAGATACGCAGTATTTT.